These T cell receptor beta chains were read from a single sample in a study of T cells in Graves' hyperthyroidism and ophthalmopathy. TCRdb re-analysed the multiplex PCR reads in MiXCR, keeping a single row per CDR3 protein. This repertoire shows about 700,000 distinct CDR3 sequences, roughly 15% found once; its top ten account for 10%. The material sequenced was blood. These receptors all come from a woman aged 18 to 35 with Graves' hyperthyroidism. Both conserved end residues are part of each CDR3. The D gene is left open where the match is weak. A clone size is listed for some rows: how often the clone was seen (once, few, many), or a class if it is expanded.

J: TRBJ1-2; V: TRBV28; D: .; size: few; CDR3: CASSPTDAYGYTF; DNA: TGTGCCAGCAGCCCGACCGACGCCTATGGCTACACCTTC
J: TRBJ1-2; V: TRBV12-3/TRBV12-4; D: TRBD1; size: medium-sized; CDR3: CASSSPWTGRVYGYTF; DNA: TGTGCCAGCAGTTCCCCTTGGACAGGCCGGGTTTATGGCTACACCTTC
J: TRBJ1-5; V: TRBV28; D: TRBD1; size: many; CDR3: CASSIWTGDLQPQHF; DNA: TGTGCCAGCAGTATCTGGACAGGGGATCTTCAGCCCCAGCATTTT
J: TRBJ2-3; V: TRBV15; D: TRBD2; size: many; CDR3: CATSRELAGVVGDTQYF; DNA: TGTGCCACCAGCAGAGAACTAGCGGGAGTTGTAGGGGATACGCAGTATTTT
J: TRBJ2-1; V: TRBV10-3; D: .; size: .; CDR3: CAISESGGSSYNEQFF; DNA: TGTGCCATCAGTGAGTCTGGAGGATCCTCCTACAATGAGCAGTTCTTC
J: TRBJ2-7; V: TRBV30; D: .; size: .; CDR3: CAWSSAWEQYF; DNA: TGTGCCTGGTCCTCGGCGTGGGAGCAGTACTTC
J: TRBJ2-3; V: TRBV30; D: TRBD2; size: .; CDR3: CAWKREGLAAWRAGTDTQYF; DNA: TGTGCCTGGAAGCGGGAGGGACTAGCGGCCTGGAGGGCGGGCACAGATACGCAGTATTTT
J: TRBJ2-7; V: TRBV7-8; D: .; size: many; CDR3: CASSLEGGWVHEQYF; DNA: TGTGCCAGCAGCTTAGAAGGGGGATGGGTCCACGAGCAGTACTTC
J: TRBJ2-7; V: TRBV18; D: .; size: many; CDR3: CASSGYPSYEQYF; DNA: TGTGCCAGCTCAGGCTACCCCTCCTACGAGCAGTACTTC
J: TRBJ2-1; V: TRBV7-2; D: TRBD2; size: many; CDR3: CASSLGTSSVRNEQFF; DNA: TGTGCCAGCAGCTTAGGGACTAGCTCGGTTCGCAATGAGCAGTTCTTC
J: TRBJ1-6; V: TRBV18; D: TRBD1; size: many; CDR3: CASSPWTGDNSPLHF; DNA: TGTGCCAGCTCACCATGGACAGGGGATAATTCACCCCTCCACTTT
J: TRBJ2-6; V: TRBV3-1; D: TRBD2; size: .; CDR3: CASSQVAGGAGANVLTF; DNA: TGTGCCAGCAGCCAGGTAGCGGGAGGCGCTGGGGCCAACGTCCTGACTTTC
J: TRBJ1-5; V: TRBV4-3; D: .; size: .; CDR3: CASSQDHVLTGPQHF; DNA: TGCGCCAGCAGCCAAGATCATGTCCTTACGGGGCCCCAGCATTTT
J: TRBJ1-4; V: TRBV6-1; D: .; size: many; CDR3: CASNTGRFTNEKLFF; DNA: TGTGCCAGCAACACGGGACGGTTTACTAATGAAAAACTGTTTTTT
J: TRBJ2-1; V: TRBV6-1; D: TRBD1; size: .; CDR3: CASSETRGTGVPGEQFF; DNA: TGCGCCAGCAGTGAAACGAGGGGGACAGGGGTCCCCGGTGAGCAGTTCTTC